This T cell receptor beta chain was profiled in a study of shared clonotypes between healthy human individuals. This table comes from immunoSEQ multiplex PCR, and its TCRdb copy is limited to in-frame clones, with some not included. Found here are approximately 700,000 clones, around four fifths of them singletons; the top ten hold roughly 2%. The V and J ends lost 6 bases and 8 bases respectively, with 15 bases between them. Germline CDR1 and CDR2: SGDLS and YYNGEE. The CDR3 has 13 residues. The receptor was derived from a woman aged 25-40 years in good health. Sequenced input: memory CD4+ T cells sorted from blood. Regarding subset: CD45RA-negative fraction. The V and J genes are TRBV9 and TRBJ2-1; D unresolved. The CDR3, as DNA: TGTGCCAGCACCAAGAGGTCTGCGGATGAGCAGTTCTTC. Encoded protein: CASTKRSADEQFF.